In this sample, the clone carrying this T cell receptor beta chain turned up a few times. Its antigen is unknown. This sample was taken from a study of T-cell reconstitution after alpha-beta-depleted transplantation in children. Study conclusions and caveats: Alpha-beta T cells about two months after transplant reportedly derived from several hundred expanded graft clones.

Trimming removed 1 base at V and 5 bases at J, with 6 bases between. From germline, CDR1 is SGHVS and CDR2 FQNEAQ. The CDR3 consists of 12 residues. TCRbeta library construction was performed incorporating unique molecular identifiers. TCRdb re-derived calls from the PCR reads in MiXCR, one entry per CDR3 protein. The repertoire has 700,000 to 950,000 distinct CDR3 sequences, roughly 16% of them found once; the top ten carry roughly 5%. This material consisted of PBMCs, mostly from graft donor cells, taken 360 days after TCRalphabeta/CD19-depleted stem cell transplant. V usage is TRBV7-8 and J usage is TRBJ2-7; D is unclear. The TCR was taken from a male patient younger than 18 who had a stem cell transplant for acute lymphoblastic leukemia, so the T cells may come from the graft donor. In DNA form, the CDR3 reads TGTGCCAGCAGCTTAGTTGACGACGAGCAGTACTTC. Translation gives CASSLVDDEQYF.